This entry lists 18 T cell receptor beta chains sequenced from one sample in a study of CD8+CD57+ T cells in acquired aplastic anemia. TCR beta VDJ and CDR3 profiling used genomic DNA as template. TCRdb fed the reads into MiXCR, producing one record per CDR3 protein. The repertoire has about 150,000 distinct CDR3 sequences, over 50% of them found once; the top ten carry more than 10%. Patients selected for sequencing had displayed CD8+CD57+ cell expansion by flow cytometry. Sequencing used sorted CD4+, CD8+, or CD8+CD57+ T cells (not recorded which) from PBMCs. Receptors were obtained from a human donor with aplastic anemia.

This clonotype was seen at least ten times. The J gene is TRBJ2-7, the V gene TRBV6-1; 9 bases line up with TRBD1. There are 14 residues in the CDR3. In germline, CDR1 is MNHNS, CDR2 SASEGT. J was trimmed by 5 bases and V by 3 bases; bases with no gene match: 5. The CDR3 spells CASSETQGANEQYF. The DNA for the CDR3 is TGTGCCAGCAGTGAGACACAGGGGGCTAACGAGCAGTACTTC.

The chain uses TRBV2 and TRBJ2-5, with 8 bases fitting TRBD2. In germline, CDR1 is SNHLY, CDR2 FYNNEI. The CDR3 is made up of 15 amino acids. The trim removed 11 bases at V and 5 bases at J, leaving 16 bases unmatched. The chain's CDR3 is CAGLAGTNTRETQYF. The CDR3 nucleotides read TGTGCCGGACTAGCAGGGACAAACACTCGGGAGACCCAGTACTTC. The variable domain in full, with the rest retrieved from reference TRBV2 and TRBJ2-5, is EPEVTQTPSHQVTQMGQEVILRCVPISNHLYFYWYRQILGQKVEFLVSFYNNEISEKSEIFDDQFSVERPDGSNFTLKIRSTKLEDSAMYFCAGLAGTNTRETQYFGPGTRLLVL.

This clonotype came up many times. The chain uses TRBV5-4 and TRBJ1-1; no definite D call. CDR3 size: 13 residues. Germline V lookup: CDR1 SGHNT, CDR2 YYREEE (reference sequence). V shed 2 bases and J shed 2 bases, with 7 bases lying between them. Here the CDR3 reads CASSFRSNTEAFF. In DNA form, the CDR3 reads TGTGCCAGCAGCTTCAGGAGCAACACTGAAGCTTTCTTT.

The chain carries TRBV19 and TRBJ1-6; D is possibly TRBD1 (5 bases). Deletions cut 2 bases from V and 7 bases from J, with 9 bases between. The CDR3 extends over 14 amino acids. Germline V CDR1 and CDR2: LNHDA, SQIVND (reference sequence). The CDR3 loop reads CASSIRQTNSPLHF. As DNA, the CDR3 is TGTGCCAGTAGTATACGACAGACAAATTCACCCCTCCACTTT.

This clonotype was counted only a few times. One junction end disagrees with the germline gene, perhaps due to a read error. The CDR3 nucleotides read TGCAGTGCTGGAGACAGGGTGAGGATGAACACTGAAGCTTTCTTT. It encodes CSAGDRVRMNTEAFF. The chain employs TRBV20-1 and TRBJ1-1; 7 nucleotides match TRBD1. Germline CDR1 DFQATT, CDR2 SNEGSKA (reference sequence). CDR3 size: 15 residues.

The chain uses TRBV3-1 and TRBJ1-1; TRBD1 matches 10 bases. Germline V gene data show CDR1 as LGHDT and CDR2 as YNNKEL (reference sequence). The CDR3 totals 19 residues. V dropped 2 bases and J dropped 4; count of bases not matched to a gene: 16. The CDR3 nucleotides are TGTGCCAGCAGCCAATCAGATGGGACAGGGGCGGTCTCGAGCACTGAAGCTTTCTTT. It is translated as CASSQSDGTGAVSSTEAFF.

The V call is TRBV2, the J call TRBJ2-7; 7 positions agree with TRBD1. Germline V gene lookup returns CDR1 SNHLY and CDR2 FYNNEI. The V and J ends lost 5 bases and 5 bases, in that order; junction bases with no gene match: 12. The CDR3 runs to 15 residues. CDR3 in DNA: TGTGCCAGCAGTCACCCGAACAGGGGTGGGGACGAGCAGTACTTC. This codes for CASSHPNRGGDEQYF.

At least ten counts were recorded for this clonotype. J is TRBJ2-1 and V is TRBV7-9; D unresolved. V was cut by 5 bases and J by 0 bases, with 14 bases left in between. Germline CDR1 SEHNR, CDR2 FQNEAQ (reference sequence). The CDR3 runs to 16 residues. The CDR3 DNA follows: TGTGCCAGCAGCCCCCGAAATGTGGCCTCCTACAATGAGCAGTTCTTC. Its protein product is CASSPRNVASYNEQFF.

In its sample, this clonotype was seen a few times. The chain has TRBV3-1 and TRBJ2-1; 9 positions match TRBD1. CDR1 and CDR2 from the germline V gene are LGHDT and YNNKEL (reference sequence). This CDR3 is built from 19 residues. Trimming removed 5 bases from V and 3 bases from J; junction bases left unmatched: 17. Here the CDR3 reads CASSKPGQGNGLDYNEQFF. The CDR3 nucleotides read TGTGCCAGCAGCAAACCGGGACAGGGTAATGGACTGGACTACAATGAGCAGTTCTTC.

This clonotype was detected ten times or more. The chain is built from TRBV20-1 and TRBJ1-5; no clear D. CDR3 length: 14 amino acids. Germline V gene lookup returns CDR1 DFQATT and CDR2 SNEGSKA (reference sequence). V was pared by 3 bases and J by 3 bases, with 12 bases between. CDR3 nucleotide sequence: TGCAGTGCTAGTGAAATCCACCCCAATCAGCCCCAGCATTTT. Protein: CSASEIHPNQPQHF.

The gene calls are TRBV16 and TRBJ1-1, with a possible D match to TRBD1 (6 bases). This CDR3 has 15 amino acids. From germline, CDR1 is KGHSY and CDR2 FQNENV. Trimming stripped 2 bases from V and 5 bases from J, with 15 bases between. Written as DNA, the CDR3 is TGTGCCAGCAGCCAACCCGGGACAATTGGTACTGAAGCTTTCTTT. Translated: CASSQPGTIGTEAFF.

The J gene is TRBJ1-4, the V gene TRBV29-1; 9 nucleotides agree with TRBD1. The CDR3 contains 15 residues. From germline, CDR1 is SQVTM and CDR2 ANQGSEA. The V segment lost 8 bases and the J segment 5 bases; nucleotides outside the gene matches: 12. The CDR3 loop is CSTKGDGQGNEKLFF. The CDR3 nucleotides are TGCAGCACGAAAGGCGATGGACAGGGGAATGAAAAACTGTTTTTT. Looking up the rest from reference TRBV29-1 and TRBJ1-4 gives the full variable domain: SAVISQKPSRDICQRGTSLTIQCQVDSQVTMMFWYRQQPGQSLTLIATANQGSEATYESGFVIDKFPISRPNLTFSTLTVSNMSPEDSSIYLCSTKGDGQGNEKLFFGSGTQLSVL.

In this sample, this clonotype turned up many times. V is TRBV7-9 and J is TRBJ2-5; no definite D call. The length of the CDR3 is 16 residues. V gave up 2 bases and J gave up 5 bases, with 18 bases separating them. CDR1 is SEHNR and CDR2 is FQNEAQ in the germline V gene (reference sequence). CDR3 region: CASSLQEITVVETQYF. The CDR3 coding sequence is TGTGCCAGCAGCTTACAGGAAATCACGGTGGTGGAGACCCAGTACTTC.

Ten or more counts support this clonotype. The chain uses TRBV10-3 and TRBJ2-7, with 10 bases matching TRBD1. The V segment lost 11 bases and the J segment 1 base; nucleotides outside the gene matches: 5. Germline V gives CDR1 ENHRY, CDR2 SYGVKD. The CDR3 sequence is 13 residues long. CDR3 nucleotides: TGTGCCGCAGGACAGGGGGGGTCCTACGAGCAGTACTTC. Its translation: CAAGQGGSYEQYF.

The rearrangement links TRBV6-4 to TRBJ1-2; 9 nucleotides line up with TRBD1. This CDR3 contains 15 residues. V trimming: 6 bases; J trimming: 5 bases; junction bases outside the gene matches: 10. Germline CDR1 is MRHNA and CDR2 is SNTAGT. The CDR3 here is CASRLEGQGLYGYTF. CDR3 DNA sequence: TGTGCCAGCAGACTGGAAGGACAGGGGTTGTATGGCTACACCTTC.

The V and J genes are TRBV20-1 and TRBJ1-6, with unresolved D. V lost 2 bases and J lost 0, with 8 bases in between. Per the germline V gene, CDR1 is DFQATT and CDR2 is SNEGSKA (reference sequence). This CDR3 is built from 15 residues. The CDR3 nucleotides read TGCAGTGCTAGAAAAGACGGCTCCTATAATTCACCCCTCCACTTT. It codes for CSARKDGSYNSPLHF.

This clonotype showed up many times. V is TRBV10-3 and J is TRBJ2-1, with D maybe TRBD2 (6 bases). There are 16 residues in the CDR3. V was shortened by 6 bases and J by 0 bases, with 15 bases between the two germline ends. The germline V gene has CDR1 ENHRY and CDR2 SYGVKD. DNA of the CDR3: TGTGCCATCAGCCGTCCGCCAGCGGGCTCCTACAATGAGCAGTTCTTC. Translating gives CAISRPPAGSYNEQFF.

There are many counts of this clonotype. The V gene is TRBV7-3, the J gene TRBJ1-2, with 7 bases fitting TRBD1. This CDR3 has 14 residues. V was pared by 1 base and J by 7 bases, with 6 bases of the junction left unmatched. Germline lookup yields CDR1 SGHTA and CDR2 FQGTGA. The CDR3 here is CASSLIRQGRGYTF. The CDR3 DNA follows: TGTGCCAGCAGCTTAATCAGACAGGGTCGTGGCTACACCTTC. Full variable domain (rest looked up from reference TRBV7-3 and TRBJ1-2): GAGVSQTPSNKVTEKGKYVELRCDPISGHTALYWYRQSLGQGPEFLIYFQGTGAADDSGLPNDRFFAVRPEGSVSTLKIQRTERGDSAVYLCASSLIRQGRGYTFGSGTRLTVV.